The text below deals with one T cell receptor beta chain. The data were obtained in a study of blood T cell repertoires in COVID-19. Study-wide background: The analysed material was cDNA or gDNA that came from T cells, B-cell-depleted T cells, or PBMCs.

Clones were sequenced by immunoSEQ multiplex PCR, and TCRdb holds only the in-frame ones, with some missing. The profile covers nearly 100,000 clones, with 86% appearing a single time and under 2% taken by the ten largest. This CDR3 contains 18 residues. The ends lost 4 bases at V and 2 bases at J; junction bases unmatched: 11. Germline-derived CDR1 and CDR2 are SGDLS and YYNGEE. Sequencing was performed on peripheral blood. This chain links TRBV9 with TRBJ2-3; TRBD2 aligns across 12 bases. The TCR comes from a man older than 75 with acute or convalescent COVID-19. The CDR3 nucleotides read TGTGCCAGCAGCCTAACAGGGACTAGCGGGCGTCTCACAGATACGCAGTATTTT. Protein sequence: CASSLTGTSGRLTDTQYF. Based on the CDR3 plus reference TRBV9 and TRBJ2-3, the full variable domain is DSGVTQTPKHLITATGQRVTLRCSPRSGDLSVYWYQQSLDQGLQFLIQYYNGEERAKGNILERFSAQQFPDLHSELNLSSLELGDSALYFCASSLTGTSGRLTDTQYFGPGTRLTVL.